Below are 15 T cell receptor beta chains sequenced from a single sample in a study of T cells in Graves' hyperthyroidism and ophthalmopathy. Template material for amplifying TCR beta CDR3 regions consisted of RNA transcripts. HTBI primers were the set used in a first-round RT-PCR of the TCR CDR3. TCRdb reanalysed the multiplex PCR reads using MiXCR and keeps one entry per CDR3 protein. The sample has approximately 600,000 distinct CDR3 sequences, about 14% seen once. The sample was blood. The receptors originated from a woman in her late teens or twenties with Graves' ophthalmopathy.

This clonotype has at least ten counts. This rearrangement joins TRBV9 to TRBJ1-6; D not resolved. Germline V gene lookup returns CDR1 SGDLS and CDR2 YYNGEE. V lost 3 bases, J lost 7 bases, and 11 bases lay in between. This CDR3 contains 14 residues. In nucleotides, the CDR3 is TGTGCCAGCAGCGGGACCGCCTGGAATTCACCCCTCCACTTT. As protein: CASSGTAWNSPLHF.

This clonotype was recorded at least ten times. The chain uses TRBV3-1 and TRBJ2-1, with 9 bases aligning to TRBD2. J was trimmed by 3 bases and V by 1 base; bases with no gene match: 4. The CDR3 length is 16 residues. Germline-derived CDR1 and CDR2 are LGHDT and YNNKEL (reference sequence). The DNA for the CDR3 is TGTGCCAGCAGCCAAGGGGCACTAGCGGGCTACAATGAGCAGTTCTTC. Encoded protein: CASSQGALAGYNEQFF.

This clonotype was found many times. The CDR3 nucleotides are TGTGCCAGCAGGGGCCGGGACTCCCCCCTGTTCTTCTACGAGCAGTACTTC. Encoded protein: CASRGRDSPLFFYEQYF. The chain joins TRBV2 to TRBJ2-7; D is perhaps TRBD2 (6 bases). From germline, CDR1 is SNHLY and CDR2 FYNNEI. V gave up 6 bases and J gave up 3 bases, with 24 bases separating them. CDR3 length: 17 residues.

This clonotype was counted ten times or more. V gene TRBV20-1 combines with J gene TRBJ2-7; 7 nucleotides agree with TRBD1. Germline V gives CDR1 DFQATT, CDR2 SNEGSKA (reference sequence). This CDR3 is built from 12 residues. V lost 5 bases to trimming and J lost 3 bases; unmatched junction nucleotides: 4. The CDR3 region has the DNA TGCAGTGCTTCGGACAGGTACTACGAGCAGTACTTC. Its translation is CSASDRYYEQYF.

This clonotype showed up many times. The chain recombines TRBV28 with TRBJ1-3; D gene uncertain. The CDR3 consists of 15 residues. V was pared by 8 bases and J by 3 bases, with 17 bases between. CDR1 and CDR2 from the germline V gene are MDHEN and SYDVKM. CDR3 bases: TGTGCCAGCCAATTCAAGGGAGCTAGTGGAAACACCATATATTTT. Encoded protein: CASQFKGASGNTIYF. Full variable domain (outside the CDR3, taken from reference TRBV28 and TRBJ1-3): DVKVTQSSRYLVKRTGEKVFLECVQDMDHENMFWYRQDPGLGLRLIYFSYDVKMKEKGDIPEGYSVSREKKERFSLILESASTNQTSMYLCASQFKGASGNTIYFGEGSWLTVV.

This clonotype has a count of ten or more. The chain carries TRBV4-1 and TRBJ1-1; unclear D gene. Germline-derived CDR1 and CDR2 are MGHRA and YSYEKL. This CDR3 has 14 amino acids. Trimming removed 0 bases at V and 6 bases at J, with 11 bases between. The CDR3 spells CASSQDPQHPEAFF. The CDR3, as DNA: TGCGCCAGCAGCCAAGATCCGCAGCATCCTGAAGCTTTCTTT.

A single count supports this clonotype. This sequence joins TRBV6-2 or TRBV6-3 and TRBJ1-4; no definite D call. This CDR3 has 15 amino acids. Trimming removed 2 bases at V and 0 bases at J, with 7 bases between. CDR1 MNHEY and CDR2 SVGEGT come from the germline V gene. The CDR3 loop reads CASSYPDSTNEKLFF. CDR3 DNA: TGTGCCAGCAGTTACCCGGATTCAACTAATGAAAAACTGTTTTTT.

This clonotype appeared many times. The rearrangement uses TRBV11-2 and TRBJ2-3, with TRBD2 identical over 8 bases. From germline, CDR1 is SGHAT and CDR2 FQNNGV. The CDR3 consists of 15 residues. V lost 3 bases and J lost 3; bases outside the gene matches: 5. The CDR3 loop is CASSLSGRFTDTQYF. The CDR3 DNA reads TGTGCCAGCAGCTTGAGCGGGAGATTTACAGATACGCAGTATTTT.

There are a few counts of this clonotype. J is TRBJ1-1 and V is TRBV4-2; D gene unclear. The CDR3 contains 16 residues. Deletions cut 0 bases from V and 0 bases from J, with 11 bases between. Germline lookup yields CDR1 LGHNA and CDR2 YNFKEQ. For the CDR3, the DNA is TGTGCCAGCAGCCAAGAAGAATCCAGGATGAACACTGAAGCTTTCTTT. Protein product: CASSQEESRMNTEAFF.

This clonotype has a count of ten or more. The chain combines TRBV12-3 or TRBV12-4 with TRBJ1-1, with TRBD1 identical over 8 bases. Unmatched junction bases numbered 12, after V lost 2 bases and J lost 10 bases. The CDR3 is 15 amino acids. The CDR3 region is CASSLSDRGFYGAFF. In DNA, the CDR3 is TGTGCCAGCAGTTTAAGTGACAGGGGTTTTTATGGAGCTTTCTTT.

This clonotype was found a few times. The V gene is TRBV7-9, the J gene TRBJ2-4; 7 bases map to TRBD1. The CDR3 extends over 16 amino acids. The junction had 6 bases not matched to a gene; V was cut back by 4 bases and J by 0 bases. Looked up from germline, CDR1 is SEHNR and CDR2 is FQNEAQ (reference sequence). DNA for the CDR3: TGTGCCAGCAGCTCCGGGACAGAATTAGCCAAAAACATTCAGTACTTC. This encodes CASSSGTELAKNIQYF.

This clonotype was counted many times. The chain uses TRBV12-3 or TRBV12-4 and TRBJ1-2; 9 bases fit TRBD1. J gave up 2 bases and V 6 bases, and 4 bases lay outside the gene matches. This CDR3 region has 14 residues. The CDR3 sequence: CASSLGTGNYGYTF. In DNA form, the CDR3 reads TGTGCCAGCAGCTTGGGGACAGGGAACTATGGCTACACCTTC.

Ten or more counts support this clonotype. The CDR3 region is CASSSPREGSKNIQYF. CDR3 nucleotides: TGTGCCAGCAGTTCCCCGCGGGAGGGATCCAAAAACATTCAGTACTTC. This sequence joins TRBV7-2 and TRBJ2-4; TRBD2 agrees at 9 bases. This CDR3 contains 16 residues. CDR1 SGHTA and CDR2 FQGNSA come from the germline V gene. Trimming cost V 6 bases and J 2 bases; bases outside gene matches: 8.

The chain has TRBV6-2 or TRBV6-3 and TRBJ1-3; D perhaps matches TRBD1 (5 bases). The CDR3 sequence is 16 residues long. Trimming stripped 0 bases from V and 0 bases from J, with 9 bases between. Germline V gene lookup returns CDR1 MNHEY and CDR2 SVGEGT. This chain's CDR3 is CASSYSGASSGNTIYF. Written as DNA, the CDR3 is TGTGCCAGCAGTTACTCAGGGGCCAGCTCTGGAAACACCATATATTTT.

Many counts were recorded for this clonotype. The chain employs TRBV24-1 and TRBJ2-2; 9 bases agree with TRBD1. Germline CDR1 KGHDR, CDR2 SFDVKD. V shed 3 bases, J shed 7 bases, and the junction held 11 bases outside the gene matches. The CDR3 has 17 residues. CDR3 DNA sequence: TGTGCCACCAGTGATCGCCGGGACAGGGTAGAAATCGGGGAGCTGTTTTTT. This sequence encodes CATSDRRDRVEIGELFF.